Below, 30 T cell receptor beta chains from the same sample are listed, as sequenced in a study of blood T cell repertoires in COVID-19. The protocol was immunoSEQ multiplex PCR, while the TCRdb copy is restricted to in-frame clones and leaves out a portion. The data show under 95,000 clones, with more than 85% seen just once and 2.6% held by the top ten. Sequencing used peripheral blood. These receptors originate from a man aged 50 to 60 with COVID-19, enrolled during active disease.

The CDR3 spells CASSLVTGNGYTF. The CDR3 nucleotides are TGTGCCTCCAGTTTGGTTACAGGAAATGGCTACACCTTC. The rearrangement links TRBV27 to TRBJ1-2, with D perhaps matching TRBD1 (5 bases). Germline V gives CDR1 MNHEY, CDR2 SMNVEV (reference sequence). This CDR3 is built from 13 residues. V lost 11 bases, J lost 6 bases, and 19 bases lay in between.

V gene TRBV20-1 combines with J gene TRBJ1-2; D possibly corresponds to TRBD1 (6 bases). Germline values: CDR1 DFQATT, CDR2 SNEGSKA (reference sequence). The CDR3 has 11 residues. The CDR3 sequence: CRVGGLDGYTF. CDR3 nucleotides: TGCAGAGTCGGGGGGCTGGATGGCTACACCTTC.

This sequence joins TRBV7-2 and TRBJ2-1; possible D gene TRBD2, 6 bases. The V end lost 3 bases, the J end lost 5 bases, and 23 bases lay between the germline ends. CDR1 is SGHTA and CDR2 is FQGNSA in the germline V gene. The CDR3 consists of 18 residues. For the CDR3, the DNA is TGTGCCAGCAGCTTCCCAATAGGAGGACGGGGGAAGAACAATGAGCAGTTCTTC. Translated: CASSFPIGGRGKNNEQFF.

The chain recombines TRBV7-6 with TRBJ1-4; 11 nucleotides align to TRBD1. J lost 1 base, V lost 1 base, and 2 bases had no gene match. Germline V gene sequence: CDR1 SGHVS, CDR2 FNYEAQ. The CDR3 has 17 amino acids. The CDR3 reads CASSLGTGGRTNEKLFF. The CDR3 DNA sequence: TGTGCCAGCAGCTTAGGGACAGGGGGCCGAACTAATGAAAAACTGTTTTTT. Filled out from reference TRBV7-6 and TRBJ1-4, the complete variable domain reads GAGVSQSPRYKVTKRGQDVALRCDPISGHVSLYWYRQALGQGPEFLTYFNYEAQQDKSGLPNDRFSAERPEGSISTLTIQRTEQRDSAMYRCASSLGTGGRTNEKLFFGSGTQLSVL.

The V and J genes are TRBV7-6 and TRBJ1-4, with D possibly matching TRBD1 (6 bases). Germline loops: CDR1 SGHVS, CDR2 FNYEAQ. V dropped 5 bases and J dropped 1 base, with 11 bases sitting between them. The CDR3 consists of 15 residues. CDR3 nucleotide sequence: TGTGCCAGCAGCCCTCAACAGGGAACTAATGAAAAACTGTTTTTT. As protein: CASSPQQGTNEKLFF.

The chain links TRBV6-6 to TRBJ2-7, with 7 bases fitting TRBD1. Germline lookup yields CDR1 MNHNY and CDR2 SVGAGI (reference sequence). J gave up 5 bases and V 6 bases, and 4 bases lay outside the gene matches. The length of the CDR3 is 12 residues. As DNA, the CDR3 is TGTGCCAGCAGCGCGACAGGGAACGAGCAGTACGTC. Translation gives CASSATGNEQYV.

The CDR3 here is CASRPPGTGGNTIYF. The CDR3 nucleotides are TGTGCCAGCAGACCGCCGGGGACAGGGGGAAACACCATATATTTT. V usage is TRBV25-1 and J usage is TRBJ1-3, with 9 bases matching TRBD1. The CDR3 has 15 amino acids. V shed 6 bases and J 4 bases; nucleotides not matched to a gene: 7. Germline V gene sequence: CDR1 MGHDK, CDR2 SYGVNS.

The chain recombines TRBV7-9 with TRBJ2-1, with 7 bases fitting TRBD1. Germline V gives CDR1 SEHNR, CDR2 FQNEAQ (reference sequence). This CDR3 contains 14 residues. Trimming at V came to 5 bases and at J to 4 bases, leaving 5 bases not matched to a gene. The DNA for the CDR3 is TGTGCCAGCAGCCCCCGGACAGGTTACAATGAGCAGTTCTTC. Its translation is CASSPRTGYNEQFF.

This chain links TRBV6-5 with TRBJ2-7; 9 positions match TRBD1. The CDR3 length is 15 residues. Trimming cost V 2 bases and J 3 bases; bases outside gene matches: 5. The germline V gene has CDR1 MNHEY and CDR2 SVGAGI. CDR3 sequence reads: CASSYVGTGYYEQYF. CDR3 nucleotides: TGTGCCAGCAGTTACGTGGGGACAGGGTACTACGAGCAGTACTTC.

The chain carries TRBV10-3 and TRBJ1-5; a possible D gene is TRBD1 (6 bases). The CDR3 has 13 amino acids. The V end lost 4 bases, the J end lost 5 bases, and 9 bases lay between the germline ends. Germline V lookup: CDR1 ENHRY, CDR2 SYGVKD. The CDR3 DNA reads as TGTGCCATCAGTGGACAGGCATATCAGCCCCAGCATTTT. Translation: CAISGQAYQPQHF.

For this clone: The DNA is omitted, as the CDR3 cannot be located on it reliably, and the CDR3 follows TCRdb's listing. The chain has TRBV7-8 and TRBJ2-7; the D call in the table, TRBD1, was not verified against the DNA. The CDR3 is 15 residues long, ends included. Germline assignment: CDR1 SGHVS and CDR2 FQNEAQ. CDR3 amino acids: CASSFLWTGGYEQYF.

This chain uses TRBV11-1 with TRBJ1-6; 9 bases fit TRBD1. Germline CDR1 SGHAT, CDR2 FQDESV (reference sequence). CDR3 length equals 15 residues. The V segment lost 4 bases and the J segment 10 bases; nucleotides outside the gene matches: 8. For the CDR3, the DNA is TGTGCCAGCAGCTCCATGGACAGGGGTTACTCACCCCTCCACTTT. This encodes CASSSMDRGYSPLHF.

The rearrangement uses TRBV5-1 and TRBJ2-3, with TRBD1 matching over 8 bases. The CDR3 totals 16 residues. Germline CDR1 and CDR2: SGHRS and YFSETQ. The V and J ends lost 0 bases and 0 bases, in that order; junction bases with no gene match: 3. The CDR3: CASSLGQGSSTDTQYF. CDR3 nucleotide sequence: TGCGCCAGCAGCTTGGGACAGGGGTCGAGCACAGATACGCAGTATTTT.

This chain uses TRBV2 with TRBJ1-2; 8 bases agree with TRBD1. The germline gives CDR1 SNHLY, CDR2 FYNNEI. The CDR3 runs 14 residues. The junction had 8 bases not matched to a gene; V was cut back by 6 bases and J by 5 bases. CDR3 in amino acids: CASRTGQGMYGYTF. The CDR3 DNA reads as TGTGCCAGCAGGACTGGACAGGGCATGTATGGCTACACCTTC.

This chain joins TRBV9 and TRBJ1-2; D possibly corresponds to TRBD1 (5 bases). Germline-derived CDR1 and CDR2 are SGDLS and YYNGEE. This CDR3 has 13 residues. V was cut by 0 bases and J by 2 bases, with 5 bases left in between. The CDR3 DNA reads TGTGCCAGCAGCGTAGACAGGAACTATGGCTACACCTTC. Its protein product is CASSVDRNYGYTF.

V is TRBV27 and J is TRBJ2-1; D gene unclear. In germline, CDR1 is MNHEY, CDR2 SMNVEV (reference sequence). Trimming pared 6 bases from V and 0 bases from J, leaving 12 bases between. This CDR3 spans 15 amino acids. The CDR3 loop reads CASRVPTGSYNEQFF. The CDR3 nucleotides are TGTGCCAGCAGGGTCCCGACTGGCTCCTACAATGAGCAGTTCTTC.

The V and J genes are TRBV2 and TRBJ1-2; 7 bases are shared with TRBD1. The CDR3 is made up of 15 amino acids. Germline V gives CDR1 SNHLY, CDR2 FYNNEI. V lost 2 bases to trimming and J lost 4 bases; unmatched junction nucleotides: 7. CDR3 bases: TGTGCCAGCAGTGAACGACAGGGAAGACTCTATGGCTACACCTTC. Translation: CASSERQGRLYGYTF.

The chain uses TRBV7-2 and TRBJ2-5, with 8 bases fitting TRBD1. The CDR3 has 13 residues. The junction had 4 bases not matched to a gene; V was cut back by 5 bases and J by 5 bases. Germline V gives CDR1 SGHTA, CDR2 FQGNSA. CDR3 sequence (DNA): TGTGCCAGCAGCAAGACAGGGGTTGAGACCCAGTACTTC. It yields the protein CASSKTGVETQYF.

The chain has TRBV20-1 and TRBJ2-7; TRBD2 agrees at 8 bases. The V gene's germline CDR1 is DFQATT and CDR2 SNEGSKA (reference sequence). After removal of 3 bases from V and 3 bases from J, the junction contained 7 bases not matched to a gene. The CDR3 is 14 residues long. The chain's CDR3 is CSASPREANYEQYF. In DNA, the CDR3 is TGCAGTGCTAGTCCGCGGGAGGCCAACTACGAGCAGTACTTC.

This chain connects TRBV6-2 or TRBV6-3 to TRBJ1-4, with D perhaps TRBD1 (5 bases). Trimming shortened V by 2 bases and J by 5 bases, and 15 bases separated the two germline ends. CDR1 and CDR2 from the germline V gene are MNHEY and SVGEGT. The CDR3 has 16 amino acids. The DNA of the CDR3 is TGTGCCAGCAGTTACGCAGGGAGGGGCGCCAATGAAAAACTGTTTTTT. It is translated as CASSYAGRGANEKLFF.

J is TRBJ2-5 and V is TRBV14; unclear D gene. V was shortened by 5 bases and J by 5 bases, with 6 bases between the two germline ends. CDR1 SGHDN and CDR2 FVKESK come from the germline V gene. This CDR3 region has 11 residues. The CDR3 reads CASSAVETQYF. CDR3 nucleotides: TGTGCCAGCAGCGCGGTTGAGACCCAGTACTTC.

The chain links TRBV7-2 to TRBJ1-2; TRBD1 is a possible D gene (5 bases). CDR3 size: 15 residues. The germline V and J ends were trimmed by 1 base and 2 bases, with 11 bases remaining between them. Per the germline V gene, CDR1 is SGHTA and CDR2 is FQGNSA. The CDR3 reads CASSLDGGVNYGYTF. DNA of the CDR3: TGTGCCAGCAGCTTAGATGGAGGGGTCAACTATGGCTACACCTTC.

The CDR3 DNA sequence: TGTGCCAGCAGCTTGATCTATACGCAGTATTTT. Its translation is CASSLIYTQYF. The J gene is TRBJ2-3, the V gene TRBV5-8; no firm D call. The germline V and J ends were trimmed by 1 base and 7 bases, with 4 bases remaining between them. CDR3 length equals 11 residues. Germline loops: CDR1 SGHTS, CDR2 YDEGEE.

This clone occurred a few times. The chain recombines TRBV11-1 with TRBJ2-2, with TRBD1 identical over 7 bases. V lost 4 bases to trimming and J lost 6 bases; unmatched junction nucleotides: 2. This CDR3 is built from 13 residues. From germline, CDR1 is SGHAT and CDR2 FQDESV (reference sequence). CDR3 protein: CASSSTGAGELFF. In DNA form, the CDR3 reads TGTGCCAGCAGCTCTACAGGGGCCGGGGAGCTGTTTTTT.

The chain employs TRBV30 and TRBJ2-1; D gene uncertain. This CDR3 spans 12 amino acids. CDR1 is GTSNPN, CDR2 SVGIG, per germline (reference sequence). Trimming left V 0 bases short and J 6 bases short, with 6 bases between. The DNA for the CDR3 is TGTGCCTGGAGTGTCCTTCCCAATGAGCAGTTCTTC. It specifies CAWSVLPNEQFF.

The rearrangement uses TRBV3-1 (or the pseudogene TRBV3-2) and TRBJ1-6; D not certain. CDR3 length: 15 residues. The V gene's germline CDR1 is LGHDT and CDR2 YNNKEL (reference sequence). Deletions cut 1 base from V and 7 bases from J, with 11 bases between. CDR3 region: CASSQGGGKNSPLHF. The CDR3 DNA reads TGTGCCAGCAGCCAAGGGGGAGGGAAAAATTCACCCCTCCACTTT.

The chain links TRBV5-6 to TRBJ1-3; tentative D call: TRBD1 (5 bases). This CDR3 is 16 amino acids long. Trimming removed 0 bases from V and 0 bases from J, with 10 bases in between. Germline CDR1 SGHDT, CDR2 YYEEEE. The CDR3 reads CASSLAEGLSGNTIYF. CDR3 nucleotides: TGTGCCAGCAGCTTGGCCGAGGGACTCTCTGGAAACACCATATATTTT.

The chain links TRBV28 to TRBJ2-1, with 9 nucleotides matching TRBD2. Per germline, CDR1 MDHEN and CDR2 SYDVKM. CDR3 length equals 16 residues. J was trimmed by 1 base and V by 5 bases; bases with no gene match: 6. The CDR3 DNA reads as TGTGCCAGCAGTCCGTGGCTAGCGGGATCCTACAATGAGCAGTTCTTC. The encoded protein is CASSPWLAGSYNEQFF.

The rearrangement uses TRBV18 and TRBJ2-5, with D perhaps matching TRBD1 (6 bases). The CDR3 spans 14 residues. Looked up from germline, CDR1 is KGHSH and CDR2 is LQKENI. V lost 4 bases and J 2 bases, leaving 11 bases between the germline ends. This CDR3 is CASSHRTDQETQYF. CDR3 in DNA: TGTGCCAGCTCACACCGGACAGATCAAGAGACCCAGTACTTC.

The rearrangement joins TRBV6-6 to TRBJ2-2; D remains ambiguous. Trimming stripped 2 bases from V and 8 bases from J, with 9 bases between. Germline lookup yields CDR1 MNHNY and CDR2 SVGAGI (reference sequence). The CDR3 has 13 amino acids. CDR3 sequence: CASSYPPQGELFF. The CDR3 DNA reads as TGTGCCAGCAGTTACCCTCCCCAGGGGGAGCTGTTTTTT.